This TCR beta chain appears in the sequencing data of a study of T cell responses to AZD1222 COVID-19 vaccine. Turning to the study itself: Second-dose timings of about 4 or about 12 weeks were pooled.

Using immunoSEQ multiplex PCR, the repertoire was profiled, and TCRdb retains in-frame clones only, with some absent. Among about 97,000 clones listed, about 88% were seen once. A remark on this clone: Its target is unknown.

Points from the study as a whole: At baseline, seropositivity was found in only a handful of AZD1222 recipients.

The source of this sequence is an adult in good health. Specimen: peripheral blood, collected on day 0 of AZD1222 vaccination.

The DNA of the CDR3 is TGTGCCAGCAGATCGACAGGGGGCCACTATGGCTACACCTTC. Amino acid sequence: CASRSTGGHYGYTF. This chain joins TRBV6-5 and TRBJ1-2; 10 bases match TRBD1. Germline V gene lookup returns CDR1 MNHEY and CDR2 SVGAGI. The CDR3 loop spans 14 amino acids. The trim removed 6 bases at V and 3 bases at J, leaving 4 bases unmatched.